This entry lists 25 T cell receptor beta chains sequenced from one sample in a study of shared clonotypes between healthy human individuals. Produced via immunoSEQ multiplex PCR; TCRdb's table is partial and in-frame only. In the table there are 600,000 to 750,000 clones, 72% of which are singletons. Sequencing was performed on memory CD4+ T cells sorted from blood. Documented subset: CD45RA-negative fraction. The receptors were sampled from a woman under 40 in good health.

This rearrangement joins TRBV29-1 to TRBJ1-2; 7 nucleotides match TRBD1. The CDR3 runs 15 residues. CDR1 and CDR2 (germline): SQVTM, ANQGSEA. The junction had 11 bases not matched to a gene; V was cut back by 3 bases and J by 4 bases. The CDR3 here is CSVDPLQGFSYGYTF. The CDR3 DNA reads as TGCAGCGTTGACCCCCTACAGGGGTTCTCCTATGGCTACACCTTC. Based on the CDR3 plus reference TRBV29-1 and TRBJ1-2, the full variable domain is SAVISQKPSRDICQRGTSLTIQCQVDSQVTMMFWYRQQPGQSLTLIATANQGSEATYESGFVIDKFPISRPNLTFSTLTVSNMSPEDSSIYLCSVDPLQGFSYGYTFGSGTRLTVV.

Many counts were recorded for this clone. This chain uses TRBV29-1 with TRBJ2-1; maybe TRBD1 (5 bases). V gave up 4 bases and J gave up 6 bases, with 16 bases separating them. Germline V gene lookup returns CDR1 SQVTM and CDR2 ANQGSEA. The length of the CDR3 is 14 residues. CDR3 bases: TGCAGCGTTGTCGCTTCAGGGATGGGCAATGAGCAGTTCTTC. Its translation is CSVVASGMGNEQFF.

This chain uses TRBV2 with TRBJ1-5; the D is unclear. This CDR3 is 15 amino acids long. Trimming shortened V by 6 bases and J by 0 bases, and 12 bases separated the two germline ends. Germline CDR1 SNHLY, CDR2 FYNNEI. The CDR3 nucleotides are TGTGCCAGCAGGGGAGGGTGGAATAGCAATCAGCCCCAGCATTTT. Protein sequence: CASRGGWNSNQPQHF.

Written as DNA, the CDR3 is TGTGCCAGCAGCGCAGGGGACAGCCGAGCTAACTATGGCTACACCTTC. This translates into CASSAGDSRANYGYTF. V usage is TRBV7-8 and J usage is TRBJ1-2; 7 nucleotides line up with TRBD1. V was pared by 5 bases and J by 0 bases, with 9 bases of the junction left unmatched. The CDR3 totals 16 residues. Germline values: CDR1 SGHVS, CDR2 FQNEAQ.

As for this clone: Possible read error: a much larger clone is one base away. The same CDR3 can be traced to other DNA sequences in this sample. The V and J genes are TRBV7-2 and TRBJ2-7; 11 bases line up with TRBD2. The CDR3 length is 15 residues. Germline V CDR1 and CDR2: SGHTA, FQGNSA. Trimming at V came to 2 bases and at J to 0 bases, leaving 0 bases not matched to a gene. The CDR3 sequence is CASSLTSGSSYEQYF. Here the CDR3 DNA reads TGTGCCAGCAGCTTAACTAGCGGGAGCTCCTACGAGCAGTACTTC.

The chain combines TRBV7-2 with TRBJ1-2; D is ambiguous. Deletions cut 1 base from V and 4 bases from J, with 10 bases between. CDR3 length equals 14 residues. Germline lookup yields CDR1 SGHTA and CDR2 FQGNSA. CDR3 residues: CASSLVAGAYGYTF. The CDR3 DNA is TGTGCCAGCAGCTTAGTAGCCGGTGCCTATGGCTACACCTTC.

This rearrangement joins TRBV5-1 to TRBJ1-1; 9 bases match TRBD1. Per germline, CDR1 SGHRS and CDR2 YFSETQ. The CDR3 is 17 residues long. Trimming took 4 bases from V and 2 from J; bases not matched to a gene: 12. CDR3 region: CASSPRRDREVNTEAFF. The DNA for the CDR3 is TGCGCCAGCAGCCCCCGTCGGGACAGGGAGGTTAACACTGAAGCTTTCTTT.

This chain connects TRBV14 to TRBJ2-5, with D possibly matching TRBD2 (6 bases). The germline V and J ends were trimmed by 1 base and 2 bases, with 11 bases remaining between them. The germline V gene has CDR1 SGHDN and CDR2 FVKESK. This CDR3 comprises 15 residues. CDR3 bases: TGTGCCAGCAGCCAAGTTTCTGGGGGGCAAGAGACCCAGTACTTC. Translating it yields CASSQVSGGQETQYF. The full variable domain, in which reference TRBV14 and TRBJ2-5 provide the parts outside the CDR3, is EAGVTQFPSHSVIEKGQTVTLRCDPISGHDNLYWYRRVMGKEIKFLLHFVKESKQDESGMPNNRFLAERTGGTYSTLKVQPAELEDSGVYFCASSQVSGGQETQYFGPGTRLLVL.

The table lists this clone with a few counts. The chain is built from TRBV28 and TRBJ2-3; the match to TRBD1 covers 8 bases. CDR3 length: 14 amino acids. Germline values: CDR1 MDHEN, CDR2 SYDVKM. The V and J ends lost 7 bases and 4 bases, in that order; junction bases with no gene match: 7. CDR3 DNA sequence: TGTGCCAGCACCGGACAGGGTTACTCAGATACGCAGTATTTT. It is translated as CASTGQGYSDTQYF.

With respect to this clone: The same CDR3 can be traced to other DNA sequences in this sample. The chain links TRBV28 to TRBJ1-5; D not resolved. Trimming removed 9 bases from V and 4 bases from J, with 10 bases in between. The CDR3 is made up of 12 amino acids. From germline, CDR1 is MDHEN and CDR2 SYDVKM. The CDR3 DNA is TGTGCCAGTCGCCCATTAAATCAGCCCCAGCATTTT. This translates into CASRPLNQPQHF. Together with reference TRBV28 and TRBJ1-5, the CDR3 gives the full variable domain: DVKVTQSSRYLVKRTGEKVFLECVQDMDHENMFWYRQDPGLGLRLIYFSYDVKMKEKGDIPEGYSVSREKKERFSLILESASTNQTSMYLCASRPLNQPQHFGDGTRLSIL.

This clone was counted between two and nine times. The genes are TRBV5-1 and TRBJ1-1, with 9 bases lining up with TRBD1. The CDR3 runs 15 residues. Germline V lookup: CDR1 SGHRS, CDR2 YFSETQ. Trimming cost V 3 bases and J 4 bases; bases outside gene matches: 7. CDR3 sequence: CASSSRGTGTTEAFF. The CDR3 DNA reads TGCGCCAGCAGCTCCCGGGGGACAGGGACCACTGAAGCTTTCTTT. The full variable domain, with the rest looked up from reference TRBV5-1 and TRBJ1-1, is KAGVTQTPRYLIKTRGQQVTLSCSPISGHRSVSWYQQTPGQGLQFLFEYFSETQRNKGNFPGRFSGRQFSNSRSEMNVSTLELGDSALYLCASSSRGTGTTEAFFGQGTRLTVV.

V is TRBV6-6 and J is TRBJ1-5; D remains unclear. This CDR3 has 14 amino acids. Between the trimmed V and J ends, which lost 2 bases and 1 base, there was a span of 6 bases. CDR1 MNHNY and CDR2 SVGAGI come from the germline V gene (reference sequence). CDR3 DNA sequence: TGTGCCAGCAGTTACACAGAGAGCAATCAGCCCCAGCATTTT. The encoded protein is CASSYTESNQPQHF.

A word on this clone: The same CDR3 can be traced to other DNA sequences in this sample. The V and J genes are TRBV7-2 and TRBJ2-3, with D unresolved. The V end lost 5 bases, the J end lost 4 bases, and 13 bases lay between the germline ends. The germline CDR1 and CDR2 sequences are SGHTA and FQGNSA. This CDR3 comprises 14 residues. CDR3 sequence: CASSLTGIADTQYF. DNA for the CDR3: TGTGCCAGCAGCCTCACCGGTATAGCAGATACGCAGTATTTT.

The chain recombines TRBV5-1 with TRBJ2-5, with 10 bases fitting TRBD2. The V and J ends lost 4 bases and 2 bases, in that order; junction bases with no gene match: 14. From germline, CDR1 is SGHRS and CDR2 YFSETQ. The CDR3 spans 18 residues. Written as DNA, the CDR3 is TGCGCCAGCAGCCCTCCCACACAACTAGCGGGATATCAAGAGACCCAGTACTTC. Its translation is CASSPPTQLAGYQETQYF.

The chain couples TRBV5-1 to TRBJ2-7; D gene unclear. The V end lost 2 bases, the J end lost 3 bases, and 9 bases lay between the germline ends. The CDR3 has 13 amino acids. CDR1 SGHRS and CDR2 YFSETQ come from the germline V gene. The CDR3 DNA reads as TGCGCCAGCAGCTTAGGATCAATCTACGAGCAGTACTTC. Protein sequence: CASSLGSIYEQYF.

The CDR3 region is CAIGGGPEQYF. CDR3 DNA: TGTGCCATTGGGGGAGGGCCCGAGCAGTACTTC. The V and J genes are TRBV10-3 and TRBJ2-5; 7 bases line up with TRBD2. Gene TRBJ2-7 matches the end of the DNA better, so the J call may be wrong. Per the germline V gene, CDR1 is ENHRY and CDR2 is SYGVKD. CDR3 length: 11 amino acids.

The V and J genes are TRBV25-1 and TRBJ2-7; 10 bases align to TRBD1. The V and J ends lost 6 bases and 5 bases, in that order; junction bases with no gene match: 7. Germline loops: CDR1 MGHDK, CDR2 SYGVNS. The CDR3 consists of 14 residues. CDR3 loop: CASRSGQGKHEQYF. CDR3 coding DNA: TGTGCCAGCAGGTCGGGACAGGGGAAGCACGAGCAGTACTTC.

The chain combines TRBV29-1 with TRBJ1-1, with D hard to call. V was clipped by 7 bases and J by 5 bases, with 23 bases between them. Germline CDR1 is SQVTM and CDR2 is ANQGSEA. The CDR3 has 15 residues. The chain's CDR3 is CSASRKVAGGTEAFF. For the CDR3, the DNA is TGCAGCGCCTCGAGAAAGGTGGCAGGTGGGACTGAAGCTTTCTTT.

This clone was counted a single time. The rearrangement links TRBV2 to TRBJ1-5; no reliable D call. Looked up from germline, CDR1 is SNHLY and CDR2 is FYNNEI. This CDR3 has 13 amino acids. V lost 2 bases to trimming and J lost 1 base, with 3 bases between them. The CDR3 spells CASSEHSNQPQHF. The CDR3 DNA is TGTGCCAGCAGTGAACACAGCAATCAGCCCCAGCATTTT.

This clone was detected once. The chain recombines TRBV2 with TRBJ2-7; D is tentatively TRBD1 or TRBD2 (5 bases each). V lost 3 bases and J 0 bases, leaving 18 bases between the germline ends. The CDR3 spans 17 residues. The germline gives CDR1 SNHLY, CDR2 FYNNEI. The CDR3 DNA reads TGTGCCAGCAGTGATTACGCCCGGGCAGGGAGCTCCTACGAGCAGTACTTC. Residues: CASSDYARAGSSYEQYF. The full variable domain, its missing parts supplied by reference TRBV2 and TRBJ2-7, is EPEVTQTPSHQVTQMGQEVILRCVPISNHLYFYWYRQILGQKVEFLVSFYNNEISEKSEIFDDQFSVERPDGSNFTLKIRSTKLEDSAMYFCASSDYARAGSSYEQYFGPGTRLTVT.

The chain uses TRBV25-1 and TRBJ1-4; D is unresolved. V was trimmed by 2 bases and J by 2 bases, leaving 15 bases between them. CDR3 size: 17 residues. Germline V CDR1 and CDR2: MGHDK, SYGVNS. CDR3 sequence reads: CASSERPGSATNEKLFF. The CDR3 DNA reads TGTGCCAGCAGTGAACGACCAGGTTCGGCGACTAATGAAAAACTGTTTTTT.

The rearrangement uses TRBV19 and TRBJ1-2, with a tentative D call TRBD1 (5 bases). The CDR3 totals 14 residues. Germline assignment: CDR1 LNHDA and CDR2 SQIVND (reference sequence). V gave up 6 bases and J gave up 3 bases, with 14 bases separating them. This CDR3 reads CASRPGSIYYGYTF. The CDR3 bases are TGTGCCAGTAGACCAGGGTCCATATACTATGGCTACACCTTC.

V gene TRBV5-4 combines with J gene TRBJ2-5, with 7 bases that match TRBD2. The CDR3 is made up of 14 amino acids. Trimming took 0 bases from V and 4 from J; bases not matched to a gene: 3. Germline V gene sequence: CDR1 SGHNT, CDR2 YYREEE (reference sequence). As DNA, the CDR3 is TGTGCCAGCAGCTTGGGCGGGAGCGGAGAGACCCAGTACTTC. Translation: CASSLGGSGETQYF.

This clone came up a few times. The chain has TRBV27 and TRBJ1-3, with D possibly matching TRBD1 (5 bases). CDR1 is MNHEY and CDR2 is SMNVEV in the germline V gene (reference sequence). V was clipped by 3 bases and J by 0 bases, with 12 bases between them. CDR3 size: 16 residues. This CDR3 is CASSLGVGPSGNTIYF. The CDR3, as DNA: TGTGCCAGCAGTTTGGGGGTAGGGCCCTCTGGAAACACCATATATTTT.

V usage is TRBV11-2 and J usage is TRBJ2-5; 11 bases are shared with TRBD2. J gave up 5 bases and V 6 bases, and 14 bases lay outside the gene matches. The V gene's germline CDR1 is SGHAT and CDR2 FQNNGV. The CDR3 runs 17 residues. Here the CDR3 reads CASSPGGTSGRGETQYF. The CDR3, as DNA: TGTGCCAGCAGTCCGGGAGGGACTAGCGGACGCGGGGAGACCCAGTACTTC.